The next 26 T cell receptor beta chains were all read from a single sample in a study of shared clonotypes between healthy human individuals (dated by TCRdb to the early 2020s). Library creation used the immunoSEQ multiplex PCR assay. TCRdb carries this immuneACCESS record with in-frame sequences only. Its versions omit some clonotypes, under half of them owing to an unresolved V gene in the studies checked, with the rest unexplained. This sample comprises about 600,000 clones, around 97% of them detected only once. The top ten hold around 0.058% of the sample. Source material: naive CD4+ T cells sorted from blood. The cell subset or site tag for this specimen amounts to: CD45RA+ positively selected. These receptors were obtained from a woman aged 25 to 39 in good health.

The CDR3 region is CASSPGGWDTEAFF. CDR3 nucleotide sequence: TGTGCCAGCAGCCCAGGGGGTTGGGACACTGAAGCTTTCTTT. The gene calls are TRBV5-4 and TRBJ1-1; 7 bases map to TRBD1. The CDR3 is made up of 14 amino acids. The germline gives CDR1 SGHNT, CDR2 YYREEE (reference sequence). With V trimmed by 4 bases and J by 3 bases, 6 bases remained unmatched.

The chain recombines TRBV2 with TRBJ2-7, with 10 bases lining up with TRBD2. From germline, CDR1 is SNHLY and CDR2 FYNNEI. The CDR3 spans 16 residues. After removal of 3 bases from V and 1 base from J, the junction contained 6 bases not matched to a gene. The CDR3 region is CASSDPTSGPSYEQYF. CDR3 DNA: TGTGCCAGCAGTGACCCGACTAGCGGGCCGTCCTACGAGCAGTACTTC.

The chain carries TRBV29-1 and TRBJ1-3, with TRBD1 matching 7 bases. The germline gives CDR1 SQVTM, CDR2 ANQGSEA. The length of the CDR3 is 12 residues. The J segment lost 4 bases and the V segment lost 4 bases, leaving 1 base of the junction unmatched. CDR3 in DNA: TGCAGCGTTGGACAGGGAGGAAACACCATATATTTT. Its protein product is CSVGQGGNTIYF.

The rearrangement links TRBV6-5 to TRBJ1-1; maybe TRBD1 (5 bases). Per germline, CDR1 MNHEY and CDR2 SVGAGI. This CDR3 is 13 amino acids long. Trimming cost V 8 bases and J 2 bases, with 12 bases left between them. For the CDR3, the DNA is TGTGCCAGCGTGGAGGGGCATAACACTGAAGCTTTCTTT. Protein sequence: CASVEGHNTEAFF.

J is TRBJ2-7 and V is TRBV6-6, with D tentatively TRBD1 (6 bases). The CDR3 loop spans 16 amino acids. Germline loops: CDR1 MNHNY, CDR2 SVGAGI (reference sequence). V gave up 0 bases and J gave up 1 base, with 13 bases separating them. The CDR3 loop reads CASSYSNRDNSYEQYF. CDR3 in DNA: TGTGCCAGCAGTTACTCAAACCGGGACAATTCCTACGAGCAGTACTTC.

The chain is built from TRBV5-8 and TRBJ1-1; D remains unclear. The germline V and J ends were trimmed by 2 bases and 3 bases, with 8 bases remaining between them. The germline V gene has CDR1 SGHTS and CDR2 YDEGEE. The CDR3 has 13 residues. CDR3 DNA sequence: TGTGCCAGCAGCTTAGATAGGGACACTGAAGCTTTCTTT. This codes for CASSLDRDTEAFF.

The CDR3 DNA follows: TGTGCCAGTAGTACGTCCGGGACTAGGAGGTCAGATACGCAGTATTTT. This codes for CASSTSGTRRSDTQYF. The genes are TRBV19 and TRBJ2-3; 8 nucleotides align to TRBD2. The CDR3 consists of 16 residues. The germline CDR1 and CDR2 sequences are LNHDA and SQIVND (reference sequence). V lost 4 bases, J lost 4 bases, and 10 bases stayed unmatched.

The rearrangement joins TRBV5-4 to TRBJ2-3, with a possible D match to TRBD2 (5 bases). CDR3 length: 14 amino acids. The germline V gene encodes CDR1 SGHNT and CDR2 YYREEE (reference sequence). V was pared by 4 bases and J by 5 bases, with 14 bases between. The CDR3: CASSPFSGRDTQYF. CDR3 coding DNA: TGTGCCAGCAGCCCCTTTAGTGGGAGAGATACGCAGTATTTT.

This chain connects TRBV28 to TRBJ1-1; unclear D gene. Deletions cut 2 bases from V and 1 base from J, with 8 bases between. The CDR3 length is 14 residues. Germline V gene lookup returns CDR1 MDHEN and CDR2 SYDVKM. The CDR3 loop is CASSLNAGNTEAFF. The CDR3 DNA follows: TGTGCCAGCAGTTTAAATGCAGGGAACACTGAAGCTTTCTTT.

The J gene is TRBJ1-2, the V gene TRBV28; D remains ambiguous. Germline lookup yields CDR1 MDHEN and CDR2 SYDVKM. The CDR3 covers 12 residues. The germline V and J ends were trimmed by 9 bases and 4 bases, with 12 bases remaining between them. The CDR3 here is CASLVGPYGYTF. In DNA form, the CDR3 reads TGTGCCAGTCTCGTGGGCCCCTATGGCTACACCTTC.

The chain has TRBV30 and TRBJ2-3; 7 bases fit TRBD1. The trim removed 8 bases at V and 6 bases at J, leaving 11 bases unmatched. Germline V gives CDR1 GTSNPN, CDR2 SVGIG (reference sequence). This CDR3 spans 13 amino acids. CDR3 in amino acids: CAREGAAGDTQYF. The CDR3 DNA follows: TGTGCCAGAGAGGGGGCCGCCGGGGATACGCAGTATTTT.

With regard to this clone: Other DNA sequences of this sample code for an identical CDR3. The J gene is TRBJ1-1, the V gene TRBV6-5; D is unresolved. CDR3 length: 13 amino acids. Germline V gene data show CDR1 as MNHEY and CDR2 as SVGAGI. V lost 2 bases and J lost 1, with 5 bases in between. The DNA of the CDR3 is TGTGCCAGCAGTTACCCCGGGAACACTGAAGCTTTCTTT. It translates to CASSYPGNTEAFF.

This clone appeared a single time. This CDR3 is CASSFNPGQDLIGYTF. The CDR3 DNA is TGCGCCAGCAGCTTTAACCCGGGACAGGACCTTATTGGCTACACCTTC. V is TRBV5-1 and J is TRBJ1-2, with 8 bases aligning to TRBD1. V was pared by 2 bases and J by 7 bases, with 13 bases of the junction left unmatched. The CDR3 consists of 16 residues. The germline V gene encodes CDR1 SGHRS and CDR2 YFSETQ.

V gene TRBV7-6 combines with J gene TRBJ1-5; 8 nucleotides match TRBD1. After removal of 3 bases from V and 0 bases from J, the junction contained 7 bases not matched to a gene. The CDR3 runs 17 residues. Germline V gene lookup returns CDR1 SGHVS and CDR2 FNYEAQ. The CDR3 sequence: CASSLGDRPYSNQPQHF. The DNA for the CDR3 is TGTGCCAGCAGCTTGGGGGACAGGCCCTATAGCAATCAGCCCCAGCATTTT.

In the case of this clone: Other DNA sequences of this sample code for an identical CDR3. The chain is built from TRBV28 and TRBJ1-1, with TRBD1 matching 7 bases. The junction had 8 bases not matched to a gene; V was cut back by 5 bases and J by 5 bases. This CDR3 has 14 residues. Germline V gene data show CDR1 as MDHEN and CDR2 as SYDVKM. CDR3 sequence (DNA): TGTGCCAGCAGTCCCCCCGACAGGGATACTGAAGCTTTCTTT. Residues: CASSPPDRDTEAFF.

The chain recombines TRBV14 with TRBJ2-1; TRBD1 or TRBD2 may be the D gene (5 bases each). V shed 1 base and J shed 9 bases, with 13 bases lying between them. The CDR3 runs 14 residues. Germline values: CDR1 SGHDN, CDR2 FVKESK. The CDR3: CASSQGDGWSEQFF. CDR3 DNA sequence: TGTGCCAGCAGCCAAGGGGACGGTTGGAGTGAGCAGTTCTTC.

The V and J genes are TRBV28 and TRBJ2-1; 8 positions match TRBD2. V dropped 8 bases and J dropped 6; count of bases not matched to a gene: 15. Germline CDR1 reads MDHEN; CDR2 reads SYDVKM. The CDR3 contains 16 residues. CDR3 sequence (DNA): TGTGCCAGCGCGACCTTAAGCGGGAGTGGGCGCAATGAGCAGTTCTTC. This gives the protein CASATLSGSGRNEQFF.

On this clone: Other DNA sequences in the sample encode the same CDR3. The rearrangement joins TRBV6-1 to TRBJ2-7; 7 bases agree with TRBD2. With 6 bases clipped from V and 0 bases from J, the junction kept 5 bases outside the gene matches. Germline loops: CDR1 MNHNS, CDR2 SASEGT. The CDR3 contains 14 residues. The CDR3 coding sequence is TGTGCCAGCAGAGCCGGGGGGAGCTCCTACGAGCAGTACTTC. The encoded protein is CASRAGGSSYEQYF.

The V call is TRBV6-1, the J call TRBJ2-3; 10 bases agree with TRBD2. The CDR3 extends over 13 amino acids. CDR1 and CDR2 from the germline V gene are MNHNS and SASEGT. V lost 6 bases, J lost 5 bases, and 2 bases stayed unmatched. DNA of the CDR3: TGTGCCAGCAGGATAGCGGGAGGAGATACGCAGTATTTT. This sequence encodes CASRIAGGDTQYF.

The genes are TRBV5-5 and TRBJ2-7; 9 nucleotides align to TRBD2. Germline loops: CDR1 SGHKS, CDR2 YYEKEE (reference sequence). This CDR3 is 13 amino acids long. The V gene end was trimmed by 7 bases and the J gene end by 0 bases; junction bases not matched to a gene: 2. The DNA of the CDR3 is TGTGCCAGCGGGACTAGCACCTCCTACGAGCAGTACTTC. Protein product: CASGTSTSYEQYF.

The chain couples TRBV19 to TRBJ1-5; 8 bases are a match to TRBD1. This CDR3 has 17 amino acids. Germline CDR1 reads LNHDA; CDR2 reads SQIVND (reference sequence). V was clipped by 4 bases and J by 6 bases; unmatched bases: 14. The DNA for the CDR3 is TGTGCCAGTAGTACCAACGCAGGACAGGGACTTTTTCAGCCCCAGCATTTT. It translates to CASSTNAGQGLFQPQHF.

The rearrangement uses TRBV7-9 and TRBJ1-6, with D possibly matching TRBD1 (5 bases). The CDR3 extends over 14 amino acids. The V end was cut by 6 bases, the J end by 3 bases, with 9 bases between. Looked up from germline, CDR1 is SEHNR and CDR2 is FQNEAQ (reference sequence). CDR3 bases: TGTGCCAGCAGGGTAGGGGACTATAATTCACCCCTCCACTTT. Protein: CASRVGDYNSPLHF.

The chain carries TRBV7-3 and TRBJ2-1; D ambiguous. This CDR3 is 15 amino acids long. V shed 5 bases and J shed 4 bases, with 15 bases lying between them. Germline-derived CDR1 and CDR2 are SGHTA and FQGTGA. The CDR3 coding sequence is TGTGCCAGCAGCCCCGACTCAACCCGTTACAATGAGCAGTTCTTC. It specifies CASSPDSTRYNEQFF.

The rearrangement links TRBV5-1 to TRBJ1-5; no firm D call. V dropped 0 bases and J dropped 0 bases, with 7 bases sitting between them. The germline gives CDR1 SGHRS, CDR2 YFSETQ. The CDR3 sequence is 15 residues long. The CDR3 protein is CASSLAGHSNQPQHF. CDR3 sequence (DNA): TGCGCCAGCAGCTTGGCAGGCCATAGCAATCAGCCCCAGCATTTT.

This chain joins TRBV5-1 and TRBJ2-7; 9 bases fit TRBD1. V lost 1 base, J lost 4 bases, and 12 bases stayed unmatched. CDR1 SGHRS and CDR2 YFSETQ come from the germline V gene. The CDR3 totals 17 residues. This CDR3 is CASSLRSPGTGIYEQYF. CDR3 nucleotide sequence: TGCGCCAGCAGCTTGAGATCACCCGGGACAGGGATATACGAGCAGTACTTC.

The CDR3 DNA reads as TGTGCCAGCAGTTTAATAAGGACAGGGGGCATTCAGTACTTC. This codes for CASSLIRTGGIQYF. The chain combines TRBV28 with TRBJ2-4, with 10 bases identical to TRBD1. Trimming cost V 2 bases and J 9 bases; bases outside gene matches: 4. CDR3 length equals 14 residues. CDR1 is MDHEN, CDR2 SYDVKM, per germline.